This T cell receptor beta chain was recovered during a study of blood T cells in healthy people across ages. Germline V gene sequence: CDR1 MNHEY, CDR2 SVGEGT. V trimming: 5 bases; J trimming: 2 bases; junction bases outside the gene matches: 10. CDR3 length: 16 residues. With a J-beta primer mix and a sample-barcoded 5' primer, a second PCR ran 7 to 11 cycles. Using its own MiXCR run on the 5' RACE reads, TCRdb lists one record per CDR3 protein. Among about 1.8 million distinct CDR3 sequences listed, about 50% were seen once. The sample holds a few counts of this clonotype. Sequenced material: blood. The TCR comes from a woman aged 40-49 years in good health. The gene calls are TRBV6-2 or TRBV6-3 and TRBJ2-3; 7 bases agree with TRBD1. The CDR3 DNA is TGTGCCAGCAGTCGTGCCGGGACAGTGAACACAGATACGCAGTATTTT. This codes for CASSRAGTVNTDTQYF.